One sample yielded the 19 T cell receptor beta chains listed below, sequenced in a study of blood T cell repertoires in COVID-19. Some clones are missing from TCRdb's copy, which holds only in-frame ones; the method was immunoSEQ multiplex PCR. Found here are 150,000 or so clones, approximately 90% of them singletons; the top ten hold over 4%. Sample: PBMCs or T cells enriched from blood (not recorded which). The origin of the receptors is a middle-aged woman who had been exposed to COVID-19.

This clone was detected a few times. The chain has TRBV3-1 (or the pseudogene TRBV3-2) and TRBJ1-3; 8 bases align to TRBD1. With 4 bases clipped from V and 3 bases from J, the junction kept 2 bases outside the gene matches. Germline V gene lookup returns CDR1 LGHDT and CDR2 YNNKEL (reference sequence). The CDR3 totals 14 residues. This CDR3 is CASSLGQGGNTIYF. The CDR3 DNA follows: TGTGCCAGCAGCCTAGGACAGGGTGGAAACACCATATATTTT.

This clone was detected a few times. The genes are TRBV5-8 and TRBJ2-1, with TRBD1 matching over 8 bases. The V segment lost 2 bases and the J segment 4 bases; nucleotides outside the gene matches: 5. The CDR3 covers 15 residues. The germline V gene has CDR1 SGHTS and CDR2 YDEGEE. The CDR3 loop reads CASSFGQGSYNEQFF. The DNA of the CDR3 is TGTGCCAGCAGCTTCGGACAGGGAAGTTACAATGAGCAGTTCTTC.

The chain is built from TRBV4-3 and TRBJ2-1; D possibly corresponds to TRBD1 (6 bases). Per the germline V gene, CDR1 is LGHNA and CDR2 is YSLEER. The V end was cut by 0 bases, the J end by 3 bases, with 15 bases between. The CDR3 extends over 17 amino acids. CDR3 region: CASSQDLLTGGYNEQFF. DNA of the CDR3: TGCGCCAGCAGCCAAGATCTTCTGACAGGTGGCTACAATGAGCAGTTCTTC.

The chain carries TRBV14 and TRBJ1-6; 12 nucleotides align to TRBD1. CDR1 is SGHDN and CDR2 is FVKESK in the germline V gene. This CDR3 has 16 residues. J was trimmed by 8 bases and V by 5 bases; bases with no gene match: 7. This CDR3 reads CASSSRGQGAHSPLHF. Written as DNA, the CDR3 is TGTGCCAGCAGCTCACGGGGACAGGGGGCCCATTCACCCCTCCACTTT.

The chain links TRBV11-3 to TRBJ2-5; 8 bases fit TRBD2. V lost 0 bases, J lost 7 bases, and 4 bases stayed unmatched. This CDR3 is built from 14 residues. Germline V gene sequence: CDR1 SGHNT, CDR2 YENEEA. As DNA, the CDR3 is TGTGCCAGCAGCTTAGAGGTTCGGGGGGGGACCCAGTACTTC. Amino acids: CASSLEVRGGTQYF.

The chain employs TRBV19 and TRBJ1-1; 7 bases fit TRBD1. The CDR3 runs 14 residues. Germline CDR1 LNHDA, CDR2 SQIVND (reference sequence). Trimming at V came to 10 bases and at J to 7 bases, leaving 15 bases not matched to a gene. The CDR3 protein is CATRQGVGVGEAFF. CDR3 bases: TGTGCCACTAGACAGGGAGTAGGGGTAGGTGAAGCTTTCTTT.

The chain recombines TRBV7-9 with TRBJ1-2; a possible D gene is TRBD1 (5 bases). Deletions cut 2 bases from V and 3 bases from J, with 10 bases between. This CDR3 is built from 14 residues. Germline-derived CDR1 and CDR2 are SEHNR and FQNEAQ (reference sequence). The CDR3 is CASSLPGWDYGYTF. The CDR3 bases are TGTGCCAGCAGCTTACCAGGGTGGGACTATGGCTACACCTTC. The entire variable domain, with the rest obtained from reference TRBV7-9 and TRBJ1-2, is as follows: DTGVSQNPRHKITKRGQNVTFRCDPISEHNRLYWYRQTLGQGPEFLTYFQNEAQLEKSRLLSDRFSAERPKGSFSTLEIQRTEQGDSAMYLCASSLPGWDYGYTFGSGTRLTVV.

This rearrangement joins TRBV3-1 (or the pseudogene TRBV3-2) to TRBJ2-5, with D tentatively TRBD1 (5 bases). Germline V gives CDR1 LGHDT, CDR2 YNNKEL (reference sequence). The CDR3 is 15 residues long. The germline V and J ends were trimmed by 1 base and 5 bases, with 14 bases remaining between them. CDR3 in amino acids: CASSQGRQSRETQYF. CDR3 DNA: TGTGCCAGCAGCCAAGGCCGACAGAGCAGGGAGACCCAGTACTTC.

The chain joins TRBV27 to TRBJ1-2, with 9 bases lining up with TRBD1. Unmatched junction bases numbered 7, after V lost 4 bases and J lost 1 base. Looked up from germline, CDR1 is MNHEY and CDR2 is SMNVEV (reference sequence). The CDR3 runs to 16 residues. This CDR3 is CASSSGQGSGNYGYTF. DNA of the CDR3: TGTGCCAGCAGTTCGGGACAGGGAAGTGGTAACTATGGCTACACCTTC.

This clone was seen just once. As DNA, the CDR3 is TGTGCCAGTAGTATAGATCGAGGCAGCAATCAGCCCCAGCATTTT. Its translation is CASSIDRGSNQPQHF. V and J are TRBV19 and TRBJ1-5; D unclear. This CDR3 has 15 residues. CDR1 is LNHDA, CDR2 SQIVND, per germline (reference sequence). Trimming cost V 0 bases and J 1 base, with 7 bases left between them.

V is TRBV19 and J is TRBJ2-2, with 7 nucleotides matching TRBD2. V gave up 3 bases and J gave up 5 bases; unmatched junction bases: 3. CDR1 and CDR2 (germline): LNHDA, SQIVND (reference sequence). This CDR3 comprises 14 residues. The CDR3 reads CASSILGGTGELFF. The CDR3 nucleotides are TGTGCCAGTAGTATTTTGGGAGGGACCGGGGAGCTGTTTTTT.

This clone showed up just a few times. This chain joins TRBV7-9 and TRBJ2-1, with a weak D call TRBD2 (5 bases). Trimming pared 4 bases from V and 4 bases from J, leaving 17 bases between. The CDR3 is made up of 16 amino acids. CDR1 and CDR2 from the germline V gene are SEHNR and FQNEAQ (reference sequence). The CDR3 sequence is CASSSTTPAEYNEQFF. As DNA, the CDR3 is TGTGCCAGCAGCTCCACTACCCCAGCGGAATACAATGAGCAGTTCTTC.

The gene calls are TRBV9 and TRBJ2-7, with TRBD1 identical over 9 bases. Trimming took 3 bases from V and 0 from J; bases not matched to a gene: 4. Germline CDR1 is SGDLS and CDR2 is YYNGEE. The CDR3 contains 15 residues. As DNA, the CDR3 is TGTGCCAGCAGCGCCGGGACAGGGAGCTCCTACGAGCAGTACTTC. This codes for CASSAGTGSSYEQYF. Using reference TRBV9 and TRBJ2-7 for the parts outside the CDR3, the full variable domain is DSGVTQTPKHLITATGQRVTLRCSPRSGDLSVYWYQQSLDQGLQFLIQYYNGEERAKGNILERFSAQQFPDLHSELNLSSLELGDSALYFCASSAGTGSSYEQYFGPGTRLTVT.

The chain has TRBV19 and TRBJ2-7; weak D call: TRBD1 (5 bases). Trimming cost V 1 base and J 0 bases, with 16 bases left between them. Germline CDR1 LNHDA, CDR2 SQIVND (reference sequence). The CDR3 spans 17 residues. CDR3 in amino acids: CASSIGTTTVSSYEQYF. The CDR3 coding sequence is TGTGCCAGTAGTATAGGTACGACGACAGTCAGCTCCTACGAGCAGTACTTC.

The rearrangement joins TRBV15 to TRBJ2-5, with TRBD1 as a possible D gene (7 bases). CDR1 LNHNV and CDR2 YYDKDF come from the germline V gene (reference sequence). The length of the CDR3 is 14 residues. V gave up 0 bases and J gave up 4 bases, with 9 bases separating them. The CDR3 bases are TGTGCCACCAGCAGAGACAGGGGGGCAGAGACCCAGTACTTC. Protein: CATSRDRGAETQYF.

The rearrangement joins TRBV20-1 to TRBJ2-1; D uncertain. The V end was cut by 3 bases, the J end by 6 bases, with 15 bases between. The CDR3 runs 14 residues. CDR1 is DFQATT, CDR2 SNEGSKA, per germline (reference sequence). As DNA, the CDR3 is TGCAGTGCTAGTGATTCAAAACATTTCAATGAGCAGTTCTTC. It translates to CSASDSKHFNEQFF.

The chain uses TRBV28 and TRBJ1-2, with D perhaps matching TRBD1 (5 bases). The CDR3 extends over 15 amino acids. Trimming shortened V by 6 bases and J by 4 bases, and 18 bases separated the two germline ends. The germline V gene has CDR1 MDHEN and CDR2 SYDVKM. CDR3 sequence reads: CASSAFRVMVYGYTF. The CDR3 region has the DNA TGTGCCAGCAGCGCCTTCAGGGTAATGGTCTATGGCTACACCTTC.

The chain joins TRBV28 to TRBJ1-2; D gene ambiguous. There are 15 residues in the CDR3. V was cut by 0 bases and J by 1 base, with 9 bases left in between. Germline CDR1 MDHEN, CDR2 SYDVKM. For the CDR3, the DNA is TGTGCCAGCAGTTTATGGGCGGCTCATAACTATGGCTACACCTTC. Translated: CASSLWAAHNYGYTF.

V and J are TRBV5-8 and TRBJ2-1; D may be TRBD2 (7 bases). CDR3 size: 15 residues. Germline-derived CDR1 and CDR2 are SGHTS and YDEGEE. V lost 4 bases and J lost 5, with 16 bases in between. As DNA, the CDR3 is TGTGCCAGCAGCCGGGGGGCTAGGCCAGACAATGAGCAGTTCTTC. Its translation: CASSRGARPDNEQFF.